This T cell receptor (beta chain) was captured by sequencing in a study of shared clonotypes between healthy human individuals. For the study at large: Contributing individuals were two females and three males aged 18 to 49. Points from the study as a whole: Few donors restricted represented genetic and exposure-history diversity. Tissues were not sampled, only blood, and their repertoires likely differ.

To note about this clone: As yet, its antigen is unknown.

CD45RA+ naive and CD45RA-negative memory subsets were separated from CD4+ cells. Germline V gives CDR1 MNHNS, CDR2 SASEGT. The CDR3 runs to 15 residues. Trimming cost V 2 bases and J 5 bases; bases outside gene matches: 6. The data were produced by immunoSEQ multiplex PCR, yet TCRdb's version contains in-frame clones alone and is incomplete. The data show roughly 2.5 million clones, approximately 94% seen once. The sequenced sample consisted of naive CD4+ T cells sorted from blood. The subset here: CD45RA+ positively selected. The chain employs TRBV6-1 and TRBJ2-5; 9 bases line up with TRBD2. This receptor was identified in a man aged 18 to 30 in good health. CDR3 in amino acids: CASSEQRGVRETQYF. Here the CDR3 DNA reads TGTGCCAGCAGTGAACAGCGGGGGGTGAGGGAGACCCAGTACTTC.